This is a list of T cell receptor beta chains from one sample in a study of cytomegalovirus exposure and HLA in healthy donors. Clones were read by immunoSEQ multiplex PCR, and TCRdb kept only the in-frame ones, dropping some. The sample lists more than 100,000 clones, approximately 8.9% occurring once. The specimen was PBMCs. The receptors originated from a woman aged 40 to 49 in good health and CMV-seropositive. The CDR3 runs from the conserved cysteine through the conserved F or W. The order of the fields is D gene, J gene, V gene, clone size, CDR3 DNA, CDR3 protein. A D gene is named only where the DNA matches it firmly. Clone size, where shown, is once, few, many, or a class for clones that have expanded.

d_call: NA
j_call: TRBJ1-4
v_call: TRBV6-5
clone_size: NA
cdr3_nt: TGTGCCAGCAGTTACTCAGGGGTTTTGGCTAATGAAAAACTGTTTTTT
cdr3_aa: CASSYSGVLANEKLFF

d_call: NA
j_call: TRBJ1-1
v_call: TRBV10-3
clone_size: few
cdr3_nt: TGTGCCATCAGAAAGGACACCTCGAACACTGAAGCTTTCTTT
cdr3_aa: CAIRKDTSNTEAFF

d_call: NA
j_call: TRBJ1-1
v_call: TRBV7-2
clone_size: NA
cdr3_nt: TGTGCCAGCAGCGCGGACAGCAACACTGAAGCTTTCTTT
cdr3_aa: CASSADSNTEAFF

d_call: TRBD1
j_call: TRBJ1-2
v_call: TRBV7-7
clone_size: NA
cdr3_nt: TGTGCCAGCAGCCCGACAGGGATCTATGGCTACACCTTC
cdr3_aa: CASSPTGIYGYTF

d_call: NA
j_call: TRBJ1-5
v_call: TRBV6-5
clone_size: few
cdr3_nt: TGTGCCAGCACCCCGGGGTCCAATCAGCCCCAGCATTTT
cdr3_aa: CASTPGSNQPQHF

d_call: NA
j_call: TRBJ1-1
v_call: TRBV14
clone_size: NA
cdr3_nt: TGTGCCAGCAGCCAAGCCGGGGTTTCGAATAAAGCTTTCTTT
cdr3_aa: CASSQAGVSNKAFF

d_call: NA
j_call: TRBJ1-2
v_call: TRBV9
clone_size: few
cdr3_nt: TGTGCCAGCAGCGTTAGGGTTGGGGGCTCTGTTGGCTACACCTTC
cdr3_aa: CASSVRVGGSVGYTF

d_call: NA
j_call: TRBJ2-6
v_call: TRBV11-1
clone_size: NA
cdr3_nt: TGTGCCAGCAGCACCCACAGGGCTGGGGCCAACGTCCTGACTTTC
cdr3_aa: CASSTHRAGANVLTF

d_call: NA
j_call: TRBJ1-1
v_call: TRBV5-4
clone_size: few
cdr3_nt: TGTGCCAGCAGCTCCGGGGGGATGGGAGGTGAAGCTTTCTTT
cdr3_aa: CASSSGGMGGEAFF

d_call: NA
j_call: TRBJ2-7
v_call: TRBV4-2
clone_size: few
cdr3_nt: TGTGCCAGCAGCCAAGACCGGGTCTCCTACGAGCAGTACTTC
cdr3_aa: CASSQDRVSYEQYF

d_call: NA
j_call: TRBJ2-2
v_call: TRBV14
clone_size: NA
cdr3_nt: TGTGCCAGCAGCCACTACACCGGGGAGCTGTTTTTT
cdr3_aa: CASSHYTGELFF

d_call: TRBD2
j_call: TRBJ2-1
v_call: TRBV5-1
clone_size: few
cdr3_nt: TGCGCCAGCAGCCCCGGACTAGCGGGGGCGCAAACCAACAATGAGCAGTTCTTC
cdr3_aa: CASSPGLAGAQTNNEQFF

d_call: TRBD1
j_call: TRBJ1-1
v_call: TRBV7-2
clone_size: NA
cdr3_nt: TGTGCCAGCAGCCCTAGGACAGGGCCCACTGAAGCTTTCTTT
cdr3_aa: CASSPRTGPTEAFF

d_call: NA
j_call: TRBJ2-3
v_call: TRBV20-1
clone_size: NA
cdr3_nt: TGCAGTGCTACCCACACAGATACGCAGTATTTT
cdr3_aa: CSATHTDTQYF

d_call: TRBD1
j_call: TRBJ2-5
v_call: TRBV5-6
clone_size: NA
cdr3_nt: TGTGCCAGCAGCCTACAGGGGACCCAAGAGACCCAGTACTTC
cdr3_aa: CASSLQGTQETQYF

d_call: NA
j_call: TRBJ1-2
v_call: TRBV9
clone_size: once
cdr3_nt: TGTGCCAGCAGCGCCCCGGACAGACCTATGGAATGCTACACCTTC
cdr3_aa: CASSAPDRPMECYTF

d_call: TRBD1
j_call: TRBJ1-6
v_call: TRBV29-1
clone_size: few
cdr3_nt: TGCAGCGTGCTCGACAGGGTTGGTTCACCCCTCCACTTT
cdr3_aa: CSVLDRVGSPLHF

d_call: NA
j_call: TRBJ1-5
v_call: TRBV19
clone_size: NA
cdr3_nt: TGTGCCAGTGCGGAGGTCTTGGGGAGTAGCAATCAGCCCCAGCATTTT
cdr3_aa: CASAEVLGSSNQPQHF

d_call: NA
j_call: TRBJ2-3
v_call: TRBV19
clone_size: NA
cdr3_nt: TGTGCCAGCCAGCGGTGGGGGCCCAGCACAGATACGCAGTATTTT
cdr3_aa: CASQRWGPSTDTQYF

d_call: NA
j_call: TRBJ1-2
v_call: TRBV2
clone_size: NA
cdr3_nt: TGTGCCAGCAGTGAGAACAGGGACTATGGCTACACCTTC
cdr3_aa: CASSENRDYGYTF

d_call: TRBD2
j_call: TRBJ2-2
v_call: TRBV6-5
clone_size: NA
cdr3_nt: TGTGCCAGCAGTTACCGGACTAGCGACCCCGGGGAGCTGTTTTTT
cdr3_aa: CASSYRTSDPGELFF

d_call: NA
j_call: TRBJ2-2
v_call: TRBV7-9
clone_size: few
cdr3_nt: TGTGCCAGCAGCTTTCAACAGAACACCGGGGAGCTGTTTTTT
cdr3_aa: CASSFQQNTGELFF

d_call: TRBD1
j_call: TRBJ1-3
v_call: TRBV10-3
clone_size: NA
cdr3_nt: TGTGCCATCAGTGATCCTACTAGGCAATCAGGGGGCTCTGGAAACACCATATATTTT
cdr3_aa: CAISDPTRQSGGSGNTIYF

d_call: NA
j_call: TRBJ2-1
v_call: TRBV4-1
clone_size: few
cdr3_nt: TGCGCCAGCAGCCACCTCGCTAACTACGACAATGAGCAGTTCTTC
cdr3_aa: CASSHLANYDNEQFF

d_call: TRBD1
j_call: TRBJ1-2
v_call: TRBV6-5
clone_size: NA
cdr3_nt: TGTGCCAGCAGTGGTGACAGGGGCGGCTATGGCTACACCTTC
cdr3_aa: CASSGDRGGYGYTF

d_call: TRBD1
j_call: TRBJ1-2
v_call: TRBV2
clone_size: few
cdr3_nt: TGTGCCAGCAGTGACGCTCGGGACAGGGGTAACTATGGCTACACCTTC
cdr3_aa: CASSDARDRGNYGYTF

d_call: TRBD1
j_call: TRBJ1-4
v_call: TRBV12-5
clone_size: NA
cdr3_nt: TGTGCTAGTGGTTTGGACAGGGGGCTAGGAGAAAAACTGTTTTTT
cdr3_aa: CASGLDRGLGEKLFF

d_call: NA
j_call: TRBJ2-6
v_call: TRBV14
clone_size: NA
cdr3_nt: TGTGCCAGCAGCCAAGGGGACAATTCAAGGCCTGGGGCCAACGTCCTGACTTTC
cdr3_aa: CASSQGDNSRPGANVLTF

d_call: TRBD1
j_call: TRBJ1-1
v_call: TRBV5-1
clone_size: few
cdr3_nt: TGCGCCAGTAAACTTGGGGACAGCAGCCTGAACACTGAAGCTTTCTTT
cdr3_aa: CASKLGDSSLNTEAFF

d_call: NA
j_call: TRBJ1-2
v_call: TRBV6-1
clone_size: NA
cdr3_nt: TGTGCCAGCAGTGAATGGGCTTACTATGGCTACACCTTC
cdr3_aa: CASSEWAYYGYTF

d_call: NA
j_call: TRBJ2-1
v_call: TRBV7-9
clone_size: NA
cdr3_nt: TGTGCCAGCAGCCTCCGGGGGGCCTCCCACAATGAGCAGTTCTTC
cdr3_aa: CASSLRGASHNEQFF

d_call: NA
j_call: TRBJ1-5
v_call: TRBV4-1
clone_size: few
cdr3_nt: TGCGCCAGCAGCCAAGTCCAGGGTGATCAGCCCCAGCATTTT
cdr3_aa: CASSQVQGDQPQHF

d_call: TRBD1
j_call: TRBJ2-6
v_call: TRBV5-3
clone_size: NA
cdr3_nt: TGTGCCAGAAGCTTGGCCTCGGGACAGGGGGCGAGAGGGGCCAACGTCCTGACTTTC
cdr3_aa: CARSLASGQGARGANVLTF

d_call: NA
j_call: TRBJ1-2
v_call: TRBV7-2
clone_size: NA
cdr3_nt: TGTGCCAGCAGCCTAGGGAGACAGTATGGCTACACCTTC
cdr3_aa: CASSLGRQYGYTF

d_call: TRBD1
j_call: TRBJ2-7
v_call: TRBV7-9
clone_size: NA
cdr3_nt: TGTGCCAGCAGCTGGGAGGACAGGGCGTCGGAGTACTTC
cdr3_aa: CASSWEDRASEYF

d_call: NA
j_call: TRBJ1-3
v_call: TRBV18
clone_size: NA
cdr3_nt: TGTGCCAGCTCACCTCTCAGCTCTGGAAACACCATATATTTT
cdr3_aa: CASSPLSSGNTIYF

d_call: NA
j_call: TRBJ2-5
v_call: TRBV5-1
clone_size: NA
cdr3_nt: TGCGCCAGCAGGAACGAGGGCCAAGAGACCCAGTACTTC
cdr3_aa: CASRNEGQETQYF

d_call: NA
j_call: TRBJ2-2
v_call: TRBV6-6
clone_size: NA
cdr3_nt: TGTGCCAGCAGTTACCCGATGAACGGGAACACCGGGGAGCTGTTTTTT
cdr3_aa: CASSYPMNGNTGELFF

d_call: TRBD1
j_call: TRBJ1-2
v_call: TRBV5-6
clone_size: few
cdr3_nt: TGTGCCAGCAGCTTGGGACAGGGAACCTTC
cdr3_aa: CASSLGQGTF